These 32 T cell receptor beta chains share one sample of origin, sequenced in a study of CD8 T cells in ankylosing spondylitis. TCRdb itself ran the 5' RACE reads through MiXCR, one entry per CDR3 protein. The sample holds approximately 300,000 distinct CDR3 sequences; 15% to 20% are singletons and the top ten take 7.8%. Material for sequencing was blood, either unsorted or a sorted T cell fraction (not recorded which). All receptors derive from a male donor with ankylosing spondylitis or in good health (not recorded which).

This clonotype was seen repeatedly, ten times or more. The chain carries TRBV5-1 and TRBJ1-2, with D possibly being TRBD1 (5 bases). Germline values: CDR1 SGHRS, CDR2 YFSETQ. This CDR3 region has 15 residues. Trimming pared 4 bases from V and 0 bases from J, leaving 13 bases between. CDR3 coding DNA: TGCGCCAGCAGCACGGGGGTGACAGCTAACTATGGCTACACCTTC. Amino acid sequence: CASSTGVTANYGYTF.

The genes are TRBV15 and TRBJ1-5; D call uncertain. CDR1 and CDR2 (germline): LNHNV, YYDKDF (reference sequence). V was trimmed by 0 bases and J by 6 bases, leaving 15 bases between them. The CDR3 is 16 amino acids. The CDR3 region has the DNA TGTGCCACCAGCAGAGAGGGTGCGGATTCGGGTCAGCCCCAGCATTTT. Residues: CATSREGADSGQPQHF. Full variable domain (missing parts from reference TRBV15 and TRBJ1-5): DAMVIQNPRYQVTQFGKPVTLSCSQTLNHNVMYWYQQKSSQAPKLLFHYYDKDFNNEADTPDNFQSRRPNTSFCFLDIRSPGLGDTAMYLCATSREGADSGQPQHFGDGTRLSIL.

This clonotype was counted at least ten times. The V call is TRBV3-1, the J call TRBJ2-3, with a weak D call TRBD2 (6 bases). The CDR3 extends over 15 amino acids. Trimming removed 0 bases from V and 4 bases from J, with 11 bases in between. CDR1 LGHDT and CDR2 YNNKEL come from the germline V gene (reference sequence). The CDR3 coding sequence is TGTGCCAGCAGCCAAGACGGGAGAACCTCAGATACGCAGTATTTT. Protein: CASSQDGRTSDTQYF.

This clonotype has a handful of counts. This rearrangement joins TRBV5-1 to TRBJ1-5, with D possibly being TRBD1 (5 bases). The CDR3 contains 14 residues. Germline V lookup: CDR1 SGHRS, CDR2 YFSETQ. Trimming took 1 base from V and 6 from J, leaving 11 bases between them. The chain's CDR3 is CASSLRGGTQPQHF. The CDR3 DNA sequence: TGCGCCAGCAGCTTGCGGGGCGGTACTCAGCCCCAGCATTTT.

This clonotype was seen a few times. With a much larger clone just one base away, this may be a read error. This chain's CDR3 is CASSEANQPQHF. CDR3 coding DNA: TGTGCCAGCAGTGAAGCCAATCAGCCCCAGCATTTT. The V and J genes are TRBV2 and TRBJ1-5; D is undetermined. The CDR3 covers 12 residues. V was trimmed by 0 bases and J by 3 bases, leaving 0 bases between them. CDR1 is SNHLY, CDR2 FYNNEI, per germline. Together with reference TRBV2 and TRBJ1-5, the CDR3 gives the full variable domain: EPEVTQTPSHQVTQMGQEVILRCVPISNHLYFYWYRQILGQKVEFLVSFYNNEISEKSEIFDDQFSVERPDGSNFTLKIRSTKLEDSAMYFCASSEANQPQHFGDGTRLSIL.

This clonotype was detected many times. J is TRBJ2-2 and V is TRBV28; no clear D gene. Between the trimmed V and J ends, which lost 3 bases and 9 bases, there was a span of 5 bases. Germline CDR1 and CDR2: MDHEN and SYDVKM. The CDR3 is made up of 11 amino acids. The CDR3 DNA sequence: TGTGCCAGCAGTTTCAGCAGGGAGCTGTTTTTT. Protein sequence: CASSFSRELFF.

The J gene is TRBJ1-2, the V gene TRBV6-6, with 10 bases identical to TRBD1. V shed 0 bases and J 6 bases; nucleotides not matched to a gene: 4. CDR1 MNHNY and CDR2 SVGAGI come from the germline V gene (reference sequence). The CDR3 covers 15 residues. CDR3 nucleotides: TGTGCCAGCAGTTACTCGGGACAGGGGTCGAATGGCTACACCTTC. Translating it yields CASSYSGQGSNGYTF.

The rearrangement joins TRBV11-2 to TRBJ1-4; TRBD1 is a possible D gene (5 bases). CDR3 length equals 18 residues. Germline V gene data show CDR1 as SGHAT and CDR2 as FQNNGV. The V gene lost 0 bases and the J gene lost 3 bases, with 17 bases spanning the gap. The CDR3 protein is CASSLDPPVRDPNEKLFF. In DNA form, the CDR3 reads TGTGCCAGCAGCTTAGATCCCCCCGTTAGGGACCCTAATGAAAAACTGTTTTTT.

This clonotype has only a few counts. The CDR3 nucleotides read TGTGCCAGCAGTTTTCTGGCCGGGGGCAACTATGGCTACACCTTC. Translation gives CASSFLAGGNYGYTF. The V gene is TRBV12-3 or TRBV12-4, the J gene TRBJ1-2; maybe TRBD1 (6 bases). CDR3 length equals 15 residues. V was shortened by 3 bases and J by 2 bases, with 13 bases between the two germline ends.

This clonotype showed up just a few times. The chain combines TRBV20-1 with TRBJ2-3; 7 bases align to TRBD2. CDR3 length equals 15 residues. CDR1 DFQATT and CDR2 SNEGSKA come from the germline V gene (reference sequence). The V and J ends lost 0 bases and 10 bases, in that order; junction bases with no gene match: 13. The CDR3 loop is CSARDGGRAVRSQYF. The CDR3 nucleotides read TGCAGTGCTAGAGATGGGGGGAGGGCAGTCCGGTCGCAGTATTTT.

The chain employs TRBV18 and TRBJ1-3; 8 nucleotides agree with TRBD1. Germline V gene lookup returns CDR1 KGHSH and CDR2 LQKENI. Trimming cost V 4 bases and J 15 bases; bases outside gene matches: 11. The CDR3 is 13 residues long. CDR3 coding DNA: TGTGCCAGCTCACTGCTGGCAGGACAGGGCGGATATTTT. It specifies CASSLLAGQGGYF.

V usage is TRBV5-5 and J usage is TRBJ1-5; 7 nucleotides line up with TRBD1. Unmatched junction bases numbered 7, after V lost 4 bases and J lost 0 bases. The germline V gene has CDR1 SGHKS and CDR2 YYEKEE (reference sequence). The CDR3 sequence is 16 residues long. CDR3 coding DNA: TGTGCCAGCAGCGCGACCGGGACAGATAGCAATCAGCCCCAGCATTTT. Amino acids: CASSATGTDSNQPQHF.

This clonotype was counted many times. The chain employs TRBV5-1 and TRBJ2-1, with D possibly being TRBD2 (6 bases). This CDR3 contains 15 residues. CDR1 SGHRS and CDR2 YFSETQ come from the germline V gene. V lost 2 bases to trimming and J lost 4 bases, with 13 bases between them. CDR3 sequence (DNA): TGCGCCAGCAGCTTTAGCGGAGACCCTTACAATGAGCAGTTCTTC. Encoded protein: CASSFSGDPYNEQFF.

This chain links TRBV12-3 or TRBV12-4 with TRBJ2-5; 8 nucleotides line up with TRBD2. The CDR3 length is 14 residues. V lost 6 bases, J lost 4 bases, and 7 bases stayed unmatched. The CDR3 nucleotides are TGTGCCAGCAGCTATCGGGGGGGAGCAGAGACCCAGTACTTC. Translating it yields CASSYRGGAETQYF.

There are a few counts of this clonotype. The V call is TRBV20-1, the J call TRBJ2-1; D is possibly TRBD1 (7 bases). V was clipped by 3 bases and J by 8 bases, with 8 bases between them. This CDR3 comprises 11 residues. CDR1 and CDR2 (germline): DFQATT, SNEGSKA (reference sequence). CDR3 sequence: CSASRGDEQFF. The DNA for the CDR3 is TGCAGTGCTAGCAGGGGGGATGAGCAGTTCTTC.

The chain employs TRBV20-1 and TRBJ2-1; a possible D gene is TRBD2 (5 bases). V shed 8 bases and J shed 2 bases, with 13 bases lying between them. The V gene's germline CDR1 is DFQATT and CDR2 SNEGSKA (reference sequence). The CDR3 runs 13 residues. In DNA, the CDR3 is TGCAGTATCACCCGGGATACCTACAATGAGCAGTTCTTC. This gives the protein CSITRDTYNEQFF.

This sequence joins TRBV5-1 and TRBJ2-2; D uncertain. The CDR3 loop spans 16 amino acids. Per germline, CDR1 SGHRS and CDR2 YFSETQ. Between the trimmed V and J ends, which lost 0 bases and 1 base, there was a span of 10 bases. The CDR3 is CASSLGLDLNTGELFF. The CDR3 nucleotides read TGCGCCAGCAGCTTGGGTCTGGACCTGAACACCGGGGAGCTGTTTTTT.

This clonotype was observed a few times. The rearrangement joins TRBV12-3 or TRBV12-4 to TRBJ1-2; D gene ambiguous. The CDR3 loop spans 14 amino acids. The germline V and J ends were trimmed by 4 bases and 6 bases, with 15 bases remaining between them. The CDR3 reads CASSSLTRSDGYTF. The CDR3 coding sequence is TGTGCCAGCAGTTCCCTGACAAGATCCGATGGCTACACCTTC.

This clonotype was recorded a few times. The rearrangement uses TRBV12-3 or TRBV12-4 and TRBJ1-5; TRBD1 might be the D (5 bases). The germline V and J ends were trimmed by 3 bases and 3 bases, with 9 bases remaining between them. The CDR3 extends over 14 amino acids. CDR3 loop: CASSFGRDNQPQHF. The DNA for the CDR3 is TGTGCCAGCAGTTTTGGCAGGGACAATCAGCCCCAGCATTTT.

The J gene is TRBJ2-1, the V gene TRBV3-1; D perhaps matches TRBD2 (6 bases). Trimming took off 8 bases at V and 7 bases at J, with 12 bases between the two ends. The CDR3 covers 12 residues. Germline-derived CDR1 and CDR2 are LGHDT and YNNKEL (reference sequence). The CDR3 sequence: CASRNSGNEQFF. The DNA for the CDR3 is TGTGCCAGCCGAAATAGCGGTAATGAGCAGTTCTTC.

There are many counts of this clonotype. The gene calls are TRBV5-1 and TRBJ2-3, with unresolved D. This CDR3 is built from 14 residues. Germline V CDR1 and CDR2: SGHRS, YFSETQ. V lost 0 bases and J 0 bases, leaving 5 bases between the germline ends. CDR3 nucleotide sequence: TGCGCCAGCAGCTTGGACTACAGCACAGATACGCAGTATTTT. As protein: CASSLDYSTDTQYF.

The rearrangement uses TRBV6-5 and TRBJ2-1; TRBD1 agrees at 8 bases. The CDR3 is 15 residues long. J gave up 5 bases and V 0 bases, and 3 bases lay outside the gene matches. Germline V gives CDR1 MNHEY, CDR2 SVGAGI. CDR3 amino acids: CASSYSNRGNNEQFF. The CDR3 bases are TGTGCCAGCAGTTACTCGAACAGGGGGAACAATGAGCAGTTCTTC.

This clonotype was seen a handful of times. This chain joins TRBV20-1 and TRBJ2-7, with D perhaps matching TRBD1 (6 bases). V dropped 7 bases and J dropped 0 bases, with 13 bases sitting between them. This CDR3 is 13 amino acids long. The germline CDR1 and CDR2 sequences are DFQATT and SNEGSKA (reference sequence). In DNA form, the CDR3 reads TGCAGTGTCCCGGGACACATCTCCTACGAGCAGTACGTC. Translation gives CSVPGHISYEQYV.

This chain uses TRBV14 with TRBJ2-2; D possibly corresponds to TRBD2 (6 bases). The V and J ends lost 1 base and 3 bases respectively, with 27 bases between them. CDR1 is SGHDN, CDR2 FVKESK, per germline. The CDR3 extends over 21 amino acids. CDR3 sequence reads: CASSQGTPTALAPFDTGELFF. In DNA form, the CDR3 reads TGTGCCAGCAGCCAAGGTACACCAACGGCACTAGCTCCTTTTGACACCGGGGAGCTGTTTTTT.

This clonotype was observed many times. The chain is built from TRBV12-3 or TRBV12-4 and TRBJ1-1; tentatively, D is TRBD1 (6 bases). Trimming took 4 bases from V and 1 from J, leaving 13 bases between them. The CDR3 is 15 amino acids. This chain's CDR3 is CASSSLWGQNTEAFF. Written as DNA, the CDR3 is TGTGCCAGCAGTTCACTTTGGGGACAGAACACTGAAGCTTTCTTT.

The gene calls are TRBV7-9 and TRBJ2-3, with 10 bases that match TRBD2. The CDR3 runs to 15 residues. Germline V gives CDR1 SEHNR, CDR2 FQNEAQ (reference sequence). V shed 5 bases, J shed 2 bases, and the junction held 4 bases outside the gene matches. CDR3 sequence reads: CASSPTSGATDTQYF. CDR3 DNA: TGTGCCAGCAGCCCAACTAGCGGGGCCACAGATACGCAGTATTTT.

V usage is TRBV5-1 and J usage is TRBJ2-6; D might be TRBD1 (5 bases). Germline CDR1 and CDR2: SGHRS and YFSETQ. The CDR3 loop spans 16 amino acids. The V gene lost 0 bases and the J gene lost 1 base, with 8 bases spanning the gap. The CDR3 loop is CASSLEAGSGANVLTF. Here the CDR3 DNA reads TGCGCCAGCAGCTTGGAGGCAGGGTCTGGGGCCAACGTCCTGACTTTC.

This chain joins TRBV12-3 or TRBV12-4 and TRBJ2-5; perhaps TRBD2 as D (7 bases). V dropped 8 bases and J dropped 5 bases, with 21 bases sitting between them. There are 15 residues in the CDR3. The CDR3 region is CASGEGGPLQETQYF. As DNA, the CDR3 is TGTGCCAGCGGGGAGGGGGGACCCCTCCAGGAGACCCAGTACTTC.

The rearrangement joins TRBV6-1 to TRBJ1-1; D unresolved. Germline CDR1 is MNHNS and CDR2 is SASEGT. V was shortened by 5 bases and J by 1 base, with 17 bases between the two germline ends. The CDR3 is 16 residues long. CDR3 coding DNA: TGTGCCAGCAGTCCCCCCCTAGGAGCTGGGAACACTGAAGCTTTCTTT. Translated, it gives CASSPPLGAGNTEAFF.

This chain connects TRBV24-1 to TRBJ2-3, with 9 bases lining up with TRBD1. The CDR3 is 16 amino acids. V lost 3 bases and J lost 4; bases outside the gene matches: 7. CDR1 and CDR2 from the germline V gene are KGHDR and SFDVKD. CDR3 nucleotide sequence: TGTGCCACCAGTGATAGGACAGGGGACTTCGCAGATACGCAGTATTTT. It is translated as CATSDRTGDFADTQYF.

A few counts support this clonotype. The chain joins TRBV29-1 to TRBJ1-1; tentatively, D is TRBD1 (6 bases). This CDR3 has 12 amino acids. The germline gives CDR1 SQVTM, CDR2 ANQGSEA. The V end lost 0 bases, the J end lost 7 bases, and 9 bases lay between the germline ends. The chain's CDR3 is CSVEDRGGEAFF. CDR3 DNA: TGCAGCGTTGAAGACAGGGGTGGTGAAGCTTTCTTT.

This clonotype was counted only a few times. The genes are TRBV24-1 and TRBJ2-4; D ambiguous. Between the trimmed V and J ends, which lost 5 bases and 8 bases, there was a span of 12 bases. This CDR3 contains 13 residues. CDR1 is KGHDR and CDR2 is SFDVKD in the germline V gene. DNA for the CDR3: TGTGCCACCAGTGCCCTAAGTGGGGACATTCAGTACTTC. Its translation is CATSALSGDIQYF.